What follows is one T cell receptor (beta chain) and its context. Participants were placed into cohorts based on the clinical history they reported. The data were taken from a study of blood T cell repertoires in COVID-19. Overall study context: T cells, B-cell-depleted T cells, or PBMCs provided the cDNA or gDNA that served as material.

The CDR3 is 15 amino acids. V was cut by 5 bases and J by 3 bases, with 16 bases left in between. Germline CDR1 is MNHEY and CDR2 is SVGAGI. Sequenced by immunoSEQ multiplex PCR; TCRdb stores in-frame clones only, minus some. The sample carries 290,000 or so clones, nearly 90% recorded once. The rearrangement links TRBV6-5 to TRBJ1-1; possible D gene TRBD1, 6 bases. The TCR sequence derives from a woman in her late teens or twenties with acute COVID-19. The sample taken for sequencing was PBMCs or T cells enriched from blood (not recorded which). CDR3 nucleotide sequence: TGTGCCAGCAGTCGTAGACAGGCCGGACACACTGAAGCTTTCTTT. Protein product: CASSRRQAGHTEAFF.